Shown below are 20 T cell receptor beta chains from a single sample sequenced in a study of early T cells in non-severe SARS-CoV-2 infection. Each CDR3 protein gets one entry after TCRdb re-called the 5' RACE reads with MiXCR. The repertoire holds approximately 77,000 distinct CDR3 sequences, with 15% to 17% as singletons. The sample consisted of whole blood. These receptors were collected from an adult who was a healthcare worker with PCR-confirmed SARS-CoV-2 infection or an uninfected control (not recorded which).

This clonotype was picked up a small number of times. V usage is TRBV6-5 and J usage is TRBJ1-6, with 8 nucleotides matching TRBD1. V was clipped by 6 bases and J by 9 bases; unmatched bases: 10. The germline V gene has CDR1 MNHEY and CDR2 SVGAGI. The CDR3 runs 15 residues. The CDR3 loop reads CASSLTQGGSSPLHF. CDR3 in DNA: TGTGCCAGCAGCCTAACACAGGGGGGTAGTTCACCCCTCCACTTT.

This clonotype showed up just a few times. The genes are TRBV13 and TRBJ2-7; tentative D call: TRBD1 (6 bases). Germline-derived CDR1 and CDR2 are PRHDT and FYEKMQ (reference sequence). V lost 2 bases and J 2 bases, leaving 7 bases between the germline ends. This CDR3 is built from 13 residues. CDR3 nucleotides: TGTGCCAGCAGCTTACGACAGGCCTACGAGCAGTACTTC. Amino acid sequence: CASSLRQAYEQYF.

V usage is TRBV6-6 and J usage is TRBJ1-4; maybe TRBD1 (6 bases). Trimming stripped 6 bases from V and 1 base from J, with 15 bases between. The CDR3 runs 16 residues. The germline V gene encodes CDR1 MNHNY and CDR2 SVGAGI (reference sequence). The CDR3 DNA reads TGTGCCAGCAGAGCCTCTCGGACAGTAACTAATGAAAAACTGTTTTTT. It is translated as CASRASRTVTNEKLFF.

This clonotype was seen a few times. The chain carries TRBV30 and TRBJ2-2; 7 bases fit TRBD1. With 3 bases clipped from V and 15 bases from J, the junction kept 10 bases outside the gene matches. The CDR3 contains 12 residues. Per germline, CDR1 GTSNPN and CDR2 SVGIG (reference sequence). The CDR3 reads CAWSLTGSRVFF. DNA for the CDR3: TGTGCCTGGAGCCTGACAGGGTCTAGAGTGTTTTTT.

The sample holds many counts of this clonotype. DNA for the CDR3: TGTGCCAGCAGTGTTATGAGGAACACTGAAGCTTTCTTT. It specifies CASSVMRNTEAFF. The chain has TRBV6-1 and TRBJ1-1; D unclear. CDR3 length: 13 amino acids. Germline assignment: CDR1 MNHNS and CDR2 SASEGT. Between the trimmed V and J ends, which lost 4 bases and 1 base, there was a span of 7 bases.

This clonotype was observed at least ten times. The genes are TRBV7-8 and TRBJ1-1; D is undetermined. CDR3 size: 13 residues. Germline lookup yields CDR1 SGHVS and CDR2 FQNEAQ. V was pared by 2 bases and J by 1 base, with 5 bases between. The CDR3, as DNA: TGTGCCAGCAGCTTATACGGGAACACTGAAGCTTTCTTT. Protein product: CASSLYGNTEAFF.

This clonotype showed up many times. This chain joins TRBV25-1 and TRBJ2-1, with D possibly TRBD2 on 6 matching bases. The V gene lost 2 bases and the J gene lost 7 bases, with 6 bases spanning the gap. The CDR3 is 12 amino acids. In germline, CDR1 is MGHDK, CDR2 SYGVNS. Written as DNA, the CDR3 is TGTGCCAGCAGTGAAGGGAGGAATGAGCAGTTCTTC. Its translation: CASSEGRNEQFF.

J is TRBJ1-1 and V is TRBV7-6; D is undetermined. CDR1 and CDR2 (germline): SGHVS, FNYEAQ. The germline V and J ends were trimmed by 4 bases and 5 bases, with 11 bases remaining between them. The CDR3 extends over 13 amino acids. CDR3 loop: CASSSPPQTEAFF. CDR3 DNA sequence: TGTGCCAGCAGCTCCCCCCCACAAACTGAAGCTTTCTTT. The full variable domain, its missing parts supplied by reference TRBV7-6 and TRBJ1-1, is GAGVSQSPRYKVTKRGQDVALRCDPISGHVSLYWYRQALGQGPEFLTYFNYEAQQDKSGLPNDRFSAERPEGSISTLTIQRTEQRDSAMYRCASSSPPQTEAFFGQGTRLTVV.

The chain is built from TRBV3-1 and TRBJ2-3, with no clear D. CDR1 is LGHDT, CDR2 YNNKEL, per germline (reference sequence). Trimming stripped 4 bases from V and 0 bases from J, with 11 bases between. CDR3 length: 15 amino acids. The DNA for the CDR3 is TGTGCCAGCAGCCCACAGAGGAAGAGCACAGATACGCAGTATTTT. Protein: CASSPQRKSTDTQYF.

This clonotype was found many times. The chain carries TRBV11-3 and TRBJ2-2; 8 nucleotides line up with TRBD1. J was trimmed by 4 bases and V by 4 bases; bases with no gene match: 2. The CDR3 spans 14 residues. The germline CDR1 and CDR2 sequences are SGHNT and YENEEA. The DNA of the CDR3 is TGTGCCAGCAGCTGGACAGGGTTCACCGGGGAGCTGTTTTTT. Protein sequence: CASSWTGFTGELFF.

This clonotype was seen more than once but under ten times. The V call is TRBV19, the J call TRBJ2-3, with D possibly TRBD2 on 6 matching bases. Per germline, CDR1 LNHDA and CDR2 SQIVND (reference sequence). V lost 9 bases and J lost 0, with 16 bases in between. This CDR3 spans 15 amino acids. The CDR3 here is CARVSWGVSTDTQYF. The CDR3 nucleotides are TGTGCCAGAGTTTCCTGGGGGGTGAGCACAGATACGCAGTATTTT.

This chain connects TRBV29-1 to TRBJ1-2, with a weak D call TRBD1 (6 bases). V lost 7 bases to trimming and J lost 6 bases, with 21 bases between them. CDR1 is SQVTM, CDR2 ANQGSEA, per germline. The CDR3 runs to 14 residues. The CDR3, as DNA: TGCAGCGCCGACGGGGGGGGCTATAGAGATGGCTACACCTTC. Its protein is CSADGGGYRDGYTF.

This clonotype was picked up a small number of times. The V call is TRBV11-2, the J call TRBJ2-7; D tentatively reads TRBD1 or TRBD2 (5 bases each). This CDR3 has 14 residues. Trimming left V 1 base short and J 5 bases short, with 12 bases between. CDR1 SGHAT and CDR2 FQNNGV come from the germline V gene. In DNA, the CDR3 is TGTGCCAGCAGCTTAGTCCCAGGGAGCCACGAGCAGTACTTC. It yields the protein CASSLVPGSHEQYF.

The V call is TRBV5-4, the J call TRBJ2-7; D possibly corresponds to TRBD2 (6 bases). Trimming shortened V by 0 bases and J by 5 bases, and 9 bases separated the two germline ends. Germline CDR1 SGHNT, CDR2 YYREEE (reference sequence). This CDR3 is built from 13 residues. The CDR3 sequence: CASSLAGLNEQYF. CDR3 DNA sequence: TGTGCCAGCAGCTTGGCCGGACTAAACGAGCAGTACTTC.

Many counts were recorded for this clonotype. This chain uses TRBV3-1 with TRBJ2-7, with D perhaps matching TRBD2 (5 bases). V was pared by 4 bases and J by 4 bases, with 11 bases between. CDR1 is LGHDT, CDR2 YNNKEL, per germline (reference sequence). The CDR3 contains 13 residues. CDR3 residues: CASSLGLRYEQYF. CDR3 in DNA: TGTGCCAGCAGCCTCGGACTCCGATACGAGCAGTACTTC.

This clonotype was seen a few times. CDR3 bases: TGTGCCAGCAACCCGACACGCGTGACAGAAAGCACAGATACGCAGTATTTT. It encodes CASNPTRVTESTDTQYF. The chain is built from TRBV12-3 or TRBV12-4 and TRBJ2-3; possible D gene TRBD1, 5 bases. The CDR3 loop spans 17 amino acids. V gave up 7 bases and J gave up 0 bases, with 20 bases separating them.

The rearrangement joins TRBV7-2 to TRBJ2-5; unclear D gene. Germline V gene sequence: CDR1 SGHTA, CDR2 FQGNSA. This CDR3 is 14 amino acids long. Trimming removed 2 bases from V and 4 bases from J, with 11 bases in between. As DNA, the CDR3 is TGTGCCAGCAGCTTATTAGTCCAGAGAGAGACCCAGTACTTC. This codes for CASSLLVQRETQYF.

The chain uses TRBV9 and TRBJ1-4, with D perhaps matching TRBD1 (6 bases). Trimming stripped 2 bases from V and 8 bases from J, with 19 bases between. Looked up from germline, CDR1 is SGDLS and CDR2 is YYNGEE. The CDR3 has 16 amino acids. The DNA for the CDR3 is TGTGCCAGCAGCGTCGAAGCGGGCGGGCAGGGGGAAAAACTGTTTTTT. Protein sequence: CASSVEAGGQGEKLFF. Complete variable domain (other parts from reference TRBV9 and TRBJ1-4): DSGVTQTPKHLITATGQRVTLRCSPRSGDLSVYWYQQSLDQGLQFLIQYYNGEERAKGNILERFSAQQFPDLHSELNLSSLELGDSALYFCASSVEAGGQGEKLFFGSGTQLSVL.

The rearrangement uses TRBV29-1 and TRBJ2-5; TRBD2 is a possible D gene (5 bases). The CDR3 covers 12 residues. The germline V and J ends were trimmed by 7 bases and 5 bases, with 14 bases remaining between them. Germline CDR1 reads SQVTM; CDR2 reads ANQGSEA. CDR3 loop: CSAVTRLETQYF. Written as DNA, the CDR3 is TGCAGCGCTGTTACTAGACTGGAGACCCAGTACTTC.

This chain joins TRBV2 and TRBJ1-6; 9 positions match TRBD1. The CDR3 has 13 residues. V trimming: 10 bases; J trimming: 10 bases; junction bases outside the gene matches: 8. From germline, CDR1 is SNHLY and CDR2 FYNNEI. This CDR3 reads CATKTGGRSPLHF. The CDR3 bases are TGTGCCACCAAGACAGGGGGTAGGTCACCCCTCCACTTT.